The 18 T cell receptor beta chains below were found in one sample sequenced in a study of control samples from healthy donors and cancer patients. Some clones are missing from TCRdb's copy, which holds only in-frame ones; the method was immunoSEQ multiplex PCR. The profile shows over 150,000 clones, about 91% of them singletons. Sequenced sample: blood. The receptors originated from a woman between 35 and 50 years old in good health.

V gene TRBV5-1 combines with J gene TRBJ1-5; 7 positions match TRBD1. Germline V lookup: CDR1 SGHRS, CDR2 YFSETQ. The CDR3 is 15 residues long. The ends lost 4 bases at V and 4 bases at J; junction bases unmatched: 8. The CDR3, as DNA: TGCGCCAGCAGCAAAGGGGAGGGGGCTAATCAGCCCCAGCATTTT. It specifies CASSKGEGANQPQHF.

The V and J genes are TRBV28 and TRBJ1-4; no definite D call. V gave up 4 bases and J gave up 0 bases, with 9 bases separating them. Germline CDR1 reads MDHEN; CDR2 reads SYDVKM. The CDR3 is 15 residues long. The CDR3 spells CASSSPGATNEKLFF. The CDR3 DNA sequence: TGTGCCAGCAGTTCCCCGGGTGCAACTAATGAAAAACTGTTTTTT.

The chain links TRBV3-1 (or the pseudogene TRBV3-2) to TRBJ2-2; D gene uncertain. V dropped 1 base and J dropped 4 bases, with 10 bases sitting between them. Germline CDR1 and CDR2: LGHDT and YNNKEL (reference sequence). This CDR3 is 15 amino acids long. The CDR3 bases are TGTGCCAGCAGCCAAGGGGTTCGTAGCACCGGGGAGCTGTTTTTT. Its translation is CASSQGVRSTGELFF.

The chain links TRBV6-1 to TRBJ1-3, with D hard to call. Germline V lookup: CDR1 MNHNS, CDR2 SASEGT. V was trimmed by 3 bases and J by 0 bases, leaving 6 bases between them. This CDR3 has 14 amino acids. The CDR3 loop is CASSDSNSGNTIYF. The CDR3 DNA follows: TGTGCCAGCAGTGACAGCAACTCTGGAAACACCATATATTTT.

This chain uses TRBV7-2 with TRBJ2-3; the match to TRBD2 covers 14 bases. V lost 6 bases and J lost 3; bases outside the gene matches: 5. Looked up from germline, CDR1 is SGHTA and CDR2 is FQGNSA. The CDR3 runs to 16 residues. Written as DNA, the CDR3 is TGTGCCAGCAGACTTGGACTAGCGGGGGGAACAGATACGCAGTATTTT. Translating gives CASRLGLAGGTDTQYF.

This clone was detected once. One junction end disagrees with the germline gene, perhaps due to a read error. This rearrangement joins TRBV27 to TRBJ1-1; 7 nucleotides align to TRBD1. Germline CDR1 and CDR2: MNHEY and SMNVEV (reference sequence). The length of the CDR3 is 13 residues. The CDR3 DNA follows: TGTGCCTGCAGGGGGATCATGAACACTGAAGCTTTCTTT. It is translated as CACRGIMNTEAFF.

The chain carries TRBV7-2 and TRBJ1-3; D gene ambiguous. The V gene lost 6 bases and the J gene lost 7 bases, with 16 bases spanning the gap. The CDR3 spans 14 residues. CDR1 is SGHTA, CDR2 FQGNSA, per germline. The CDR3 reads CASSFSQWVNTIYF. Here the CDR3 DNA reads TGTGCCAGCAGTTTTTCCCAATGGGTGAACACCATATATTTT.

This chain joins TRBV18 and TRBJ2-5, with 9 nucleotides matching TRBD2. The CDR3 has 15 amino acids. Germline V gene lookup returns CDR1 KGHSH and CDR2 LQKENI. Trimming at V came to 5 bases and at J to 2 bases, leaving 6 bases not matched to a gene. The CDR3 sequence is CASSVSGGPQETQYF. The CDR3 coding sequence is TGTGCCAGCTCAGTTAGCGGGGGTCCGCAAGAGACCCAGTACTTC.

The chain employs TRBV25-1 and TRBJ2-7, with D perhaps given as TRBD1 or TRBD2 (5 bases each). The CDR3 runs 16 residues. V was clipped by 5 bases and J by 4 bases, with 21 bases between them. Germline V gives CDR1 MGHDK, CDR2 SYGVNS. DNA for the CDR3: TGTGCCAGCAGTCCCTTCGAGGGAGAGGGGAATTACGAGCAGTACTTC. Encoded protein: CASSPFEGEGNYEQYF.

In DNA, the CDR3 is TGTGCCAGCAGTCCGGGCACTGAAGCTTTCTTT. Protein: CASSPGTEAFF. The chain carries TRBV2 and TRBJ1-1; no reliable D call. V lost 5 bases and J 4 bases, leaving 5 bases between the germline ends. Germline assignment: CDR1 SNHLY and CDR2 FYNNEI. There are 11 residues in the CDR3.

The gene calls are TRBV29-1 and TRBJ1-4; D not resolved. The germline V gene encodes CDR1 SQVTM and CDR2 ANQGSEA. CDR3 length: 12 amino acids. Trimming stripped 4 bases from V and 4 bases from J, with 7 bases between. The CDR3 spells CSVGRLNEKLFF. CDR3 nucleotides: TGCAGCGTTGGACGGCTTAATGAAAAACTGTTTTTT.

With respect to this clone: Other DNA sequences of this sample code for an identical CDR3. CDR3 loop: CAISDGMNTEAFF. CDR3 bases: TGTGCCATCAGTGACGGTATGAACACTGAAGCTTTCTTT. The chain joins TRBV10-3 to TRBJ1-1; the D is unclear. Looked up from germline, CDR1 is ENHRY and CDR2 is SYGVKD. CDR3 size: 13 residues. V dropped 3 bases and J dropped 0 bases, with 5 bases sitting between them.

The rearrangement uses TRBV18 and TRBJ1-1; TRBD1 agrees at 8 bases. Trimming took 3 bases from V and 1 from J; bases not matched to a gene: 4. CDR1 is KGHSH and CDR2 is LQKENI in the germline V gene. The CDR3 runs to 15 residues. The CDR3 DNA is TGTGCCAGCTCACCCAGACAGGGGCCGAACACTGAAGCTTTCTTT. Translating it yields CASSPRQGPNTEAFF.

A single count supports this clone. The DNA of the CDR3 is TGCGCCAGCAGCCAAGGTGTGCGCGGTCCCTATGGCTACACCTTC. Translated, it gives CASSQGVRGPYGYTF. This chain uses TRBV4-1 with TRBJ1-2; D is undetermined. The CDR3 is made up of 15 amino acids. The germline V and J ends were trimmed by 1 base and 4 bases, with 13 bases remaining between them. Germline V gives CDR1 MGHRA, CDR2 YSYEKL.

J is TRBJ2-5 and V is TRBV13; TRBD1 might be the D (5 bases). The CDR3 is 12 amino acids. Germline assignment: CDR1 PRHDT and CDR2 FYEKMQ (reference sequence). V lost 3 bases to trimming and J lost 4 bases, with 6 bases between them. In DNA, the CDR3 is TGTGCCAGCAGCTTGGGGCGAGAGACCCAGTACTTC. Its translation is CASSLGRETQYF.

V usage is TRBV7-9 and J usage is TRBJ2-2; D call uncertain. V was pared by 2 bases and J by 8 bases, with 12 bases between. Germline loops: CDR1 SEHNR, CDR2 FQNEAQ (reference sequence). The CDR3 extends over 14 amino acids. DNA of the CDR3: TGTGCCAGCAGCTTACAGGATAACGTTGGGGAGCTGTTTTTT. Its protein product is CASSLQDNVGELFF.

V usage is TRBV6-5 and J usage is TRBJ1-5; no clear D. V was trimmed by 5 bases and J by 5 bases, leaving 10 bases between them. CDR1 MNHEY and CDR2 SVGAGI come from the germline V gene. CDR3 size: 13 residues. The CDR3 here is CASSRQGYQPQHF. DNA of the CDR3: TGTGCCAGCAGTAGACAAGGGTATCAGCCCCAGCATTTT.

The CDR3 bases are TGTGCCAGCGGCAGGGGGGGATATGACTATGGCTACACCTTC. Translated, it gives CASGRGGYDYGYTF. The V and J genes are TRBV28 and TRBJ1-2; 7 bases are shared with TRBD1. This CDR3 is 14 amino acids long. The germline gives CDR1 MDHEN, CDR2 SYDVKM. Trimming took 8 bases from V and 3 from J; bases not matched to a gene: 9.